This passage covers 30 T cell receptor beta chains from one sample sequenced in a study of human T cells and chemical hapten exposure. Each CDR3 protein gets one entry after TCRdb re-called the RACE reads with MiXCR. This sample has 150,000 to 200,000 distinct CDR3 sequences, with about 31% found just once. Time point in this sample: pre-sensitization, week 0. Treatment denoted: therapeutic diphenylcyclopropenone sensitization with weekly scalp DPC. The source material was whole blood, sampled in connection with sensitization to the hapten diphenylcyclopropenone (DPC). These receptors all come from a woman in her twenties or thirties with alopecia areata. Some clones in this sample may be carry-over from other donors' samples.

Here the CDR3 reads CSVAQGGIYEQYF. The DNA for the CDR3 is TGCAGCGTTGCTCAGGGTGGTATCTACGAGCAGTACTTC. This sequence joins TRBV29-1 and TRBJ2-7; tentative D call: TRBD1 (5 bases). The germline V gene encodes CDR1 SQVTM and CDR2 ANQGSEA. The CDR3 covers 13 residues. The V and J ends lost 4 bases and 3 bases respectively, with 13 bases between them.

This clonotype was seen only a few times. The CDR3 sequence: CSVGEFEQFF. The CDR3 DNA sequence: TGCAGCGTCGGGGAATTTGAGCAGTTCTTC. This sequence joins TRBV29-1 and TRBJ2-1; D possibly corresponds to TRBD2 (5 bases). Trimming left V 6 bases short and J 9 bases short, with 9 bases between. Per germline, CDR1 SQVTM and CDR2 ANQGSEA. The CDR3 loop spans 10 amino acids.

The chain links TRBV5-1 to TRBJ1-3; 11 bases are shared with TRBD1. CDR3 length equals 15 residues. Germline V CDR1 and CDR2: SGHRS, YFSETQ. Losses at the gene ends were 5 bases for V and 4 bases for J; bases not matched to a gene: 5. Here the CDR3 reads CASSLGQGAGNTIYF. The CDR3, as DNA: TGCGCCAGCAGTCTCGGACAGGGGGCCGGAAACACCATATATTTT. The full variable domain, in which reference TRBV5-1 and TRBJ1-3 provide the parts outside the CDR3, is KAGVTQTPRYLIKTRGQQVTLSCSPISGHRSVSWYQQTPGQGLQFLFEYFSETQRNKGNFPGRFSGRQFSNSRSEMNVSTLELGDSALYLCASSLGQGAGNTIYFGEGSWLTVV.

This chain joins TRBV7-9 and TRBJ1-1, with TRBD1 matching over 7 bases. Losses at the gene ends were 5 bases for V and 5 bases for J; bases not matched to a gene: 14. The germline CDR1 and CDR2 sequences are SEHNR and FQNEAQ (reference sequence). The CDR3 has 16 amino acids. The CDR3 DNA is TGTGCCAGCAGCCCCAGACAGGGATGGACAACGACTGAAGCTTTCTTT. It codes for CASSPRQGWTTTEAFF.

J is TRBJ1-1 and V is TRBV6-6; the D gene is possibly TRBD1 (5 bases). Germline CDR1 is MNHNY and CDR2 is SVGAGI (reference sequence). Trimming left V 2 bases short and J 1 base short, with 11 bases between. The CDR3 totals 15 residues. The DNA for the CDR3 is TGTGCCAGCAGTTACCTGGGGCCAGCGAACACTGAAGCTTTCTTT. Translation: CASSYLGPANTEAFF.

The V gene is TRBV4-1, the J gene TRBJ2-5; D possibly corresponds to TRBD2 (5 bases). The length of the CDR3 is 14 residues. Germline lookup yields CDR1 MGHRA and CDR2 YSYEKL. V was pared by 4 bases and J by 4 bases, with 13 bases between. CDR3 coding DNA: TGCGCCAGCAGCCGCCCCGGGAAGCTAGAGACCCAGTACTTC. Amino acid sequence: CASSRPGKLETQYF.

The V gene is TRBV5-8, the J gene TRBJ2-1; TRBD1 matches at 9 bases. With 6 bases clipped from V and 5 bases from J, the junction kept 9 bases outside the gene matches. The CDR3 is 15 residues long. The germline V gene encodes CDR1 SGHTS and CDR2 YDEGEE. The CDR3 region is CASTSRDRDDNEQFF. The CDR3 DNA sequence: TGTGCCAGCACGAGCCGGGACAGGGACGACAATGAGCAGTTCTTC.

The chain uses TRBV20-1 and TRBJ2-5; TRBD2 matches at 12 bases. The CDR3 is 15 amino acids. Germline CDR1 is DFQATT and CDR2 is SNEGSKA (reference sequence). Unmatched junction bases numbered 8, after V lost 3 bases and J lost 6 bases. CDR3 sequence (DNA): TGCAGTGCTAGGGCTAGCGGGAGGGGTAGGAAGACCCAGTACTTC. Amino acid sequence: CSARASGRGRKTQYF.

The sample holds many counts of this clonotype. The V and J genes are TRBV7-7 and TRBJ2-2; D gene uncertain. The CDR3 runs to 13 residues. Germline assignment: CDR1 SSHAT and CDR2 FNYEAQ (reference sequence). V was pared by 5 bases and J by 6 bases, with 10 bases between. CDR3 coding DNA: TGTGCCAGCAGCCTCCGGTGGGCCGGGGAGCTGTTTTTT. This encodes CASSLRWAGELFF.

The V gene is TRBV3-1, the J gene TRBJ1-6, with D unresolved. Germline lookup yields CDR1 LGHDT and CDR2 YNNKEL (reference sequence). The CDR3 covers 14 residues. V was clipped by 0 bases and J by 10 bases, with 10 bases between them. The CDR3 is CASSQDLVGSPLHF. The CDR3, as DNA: TGTGCCAGCAGCCAAGATTTGGTGGGCTCACCCCTCCACTTT. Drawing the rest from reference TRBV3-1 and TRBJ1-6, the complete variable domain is DTAVSQTPKYLVTQMGNDKSIKCEQNLGHDTMYWYKQDSKKFLKIMFSYNNKELIINETVPNRFSPKSPDKAHLNLHINSLELGDSAVYFCASSQDLVGSPLHFGNGTRLTVT.

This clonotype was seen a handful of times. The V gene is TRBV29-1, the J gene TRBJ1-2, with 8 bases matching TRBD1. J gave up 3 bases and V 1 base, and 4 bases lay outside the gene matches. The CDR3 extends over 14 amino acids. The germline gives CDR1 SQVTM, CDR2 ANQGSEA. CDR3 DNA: TGCAGCGTTGAAGGACAGGGGAAGGACTATGGCTACACCTTC. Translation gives CSVEGQGKDYGYTF. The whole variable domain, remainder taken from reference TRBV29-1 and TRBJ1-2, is SAVISQKPSRDICQRGTSLTIQCQVDSQVTMMFWYRQQPGQSLTLIATANQGSEATYESGFVIDKFPISRPNLTFSTLTVSNMSPEDSSIYLCSVEGQGKDYGYTFGSGTRLTVV.

The CDR3 nucleotides read TGCAGCGTAGGGGGGGCCACCTCTCCCTACGAGCAGTACTTC. Encoded protein: CSVGGATSPYEQYF. The chain carries TRBV29-1 and TRBJ2-7; D is perhaps TRBD2 (7 bases). Per the germline V gene, CDR1 is SQVTM and CDR2 is ANQGSEA. V was trimmed by 6 bases and J by 2 bases, leaving 17 bases between them. The CDR3 length is 14 residues.

The CDR3 DNA reads as TGTGCCAGCAGCGGACTAGCGGGGACTTACAATGAGCAGTTCTTC. This sequence encodes CASSGLAGTYNEQFF. The chain uses TRBV9 and TRBJ2-1, with 11 bases matching TRBD2. In germline, CDR1 is SGDLS, CDR2 YYNGEE. The CDR3 has 15 amino acids. V was clipped by 3 bases and J by 4 bases; unmatched bases: 3.

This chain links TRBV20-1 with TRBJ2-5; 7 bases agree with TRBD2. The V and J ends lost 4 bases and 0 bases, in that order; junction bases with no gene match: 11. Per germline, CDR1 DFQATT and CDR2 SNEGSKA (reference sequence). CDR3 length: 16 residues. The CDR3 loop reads CSAIRGTTGDQETQYF. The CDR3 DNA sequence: TGCAGTGCTATCCGAGGGACTACCGGCGACCAAGAGACCCAGTACTTC.

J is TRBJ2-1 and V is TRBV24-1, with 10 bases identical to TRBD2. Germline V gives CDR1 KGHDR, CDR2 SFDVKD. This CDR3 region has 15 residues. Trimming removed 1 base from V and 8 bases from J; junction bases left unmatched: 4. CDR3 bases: TGTGCCACCAGTGATTTCTCTAGCGGGAGCGATGAGCAGTTCTTC. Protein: CATSDFSSGSDEQFF.

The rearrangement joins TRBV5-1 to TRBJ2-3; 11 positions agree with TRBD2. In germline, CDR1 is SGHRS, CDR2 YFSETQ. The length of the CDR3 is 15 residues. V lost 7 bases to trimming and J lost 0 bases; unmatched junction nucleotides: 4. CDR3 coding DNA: TGCGCCAGCGGGACTAGCGGAGCAAGCACAGATACGCAGTATTTT. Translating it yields CASGTSGASTDTQYF.

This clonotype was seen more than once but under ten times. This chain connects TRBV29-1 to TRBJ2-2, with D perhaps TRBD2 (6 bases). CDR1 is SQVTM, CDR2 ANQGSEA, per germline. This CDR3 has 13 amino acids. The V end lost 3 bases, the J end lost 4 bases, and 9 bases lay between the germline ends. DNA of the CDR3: TGCAGCGTTGACGGGGGATTCACCGGGGAGCTGTTTTTT. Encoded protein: CSVDGGFTGELFF.

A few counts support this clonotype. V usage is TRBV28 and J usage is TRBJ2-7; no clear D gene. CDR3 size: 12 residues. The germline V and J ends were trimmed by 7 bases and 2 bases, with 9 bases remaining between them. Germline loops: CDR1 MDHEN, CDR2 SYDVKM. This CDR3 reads CASKAGPYEQYF. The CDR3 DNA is TGTGCCAGCAAAGCAGGCCCCTACGAGCAGTACTTC.

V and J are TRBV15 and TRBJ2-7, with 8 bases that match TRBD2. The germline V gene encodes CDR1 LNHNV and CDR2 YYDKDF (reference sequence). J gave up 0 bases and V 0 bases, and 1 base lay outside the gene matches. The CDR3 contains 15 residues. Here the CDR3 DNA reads TGTGCCACCAGCAGAGACGGGACTAGCTCCTACGAGCAGTACTTC. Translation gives CATSRDGTSSYEQYF.

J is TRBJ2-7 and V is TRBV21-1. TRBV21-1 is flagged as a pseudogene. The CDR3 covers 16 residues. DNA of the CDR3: TGTGCCAGCAGCAAAGCGAGCAGCCGTCGAAGCTACGAGCAGTACTTC. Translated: CASSKASSRRSYEQYF.

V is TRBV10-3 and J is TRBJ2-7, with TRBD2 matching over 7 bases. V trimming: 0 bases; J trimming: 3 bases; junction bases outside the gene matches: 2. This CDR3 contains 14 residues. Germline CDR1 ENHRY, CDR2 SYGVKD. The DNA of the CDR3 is TGTGCCATCAGTGAGTCGGGGGGGATCTACGAGCAGTACTTC. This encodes CAISESGGIYEQYF.

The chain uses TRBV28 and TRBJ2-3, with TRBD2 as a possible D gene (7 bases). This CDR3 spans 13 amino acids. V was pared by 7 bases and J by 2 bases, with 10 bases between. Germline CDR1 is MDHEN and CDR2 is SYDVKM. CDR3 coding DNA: TGTGCCAGCACCGGGGGGCACACAGATACGCAGTATTTT. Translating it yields CASTGGHTDTQYF.

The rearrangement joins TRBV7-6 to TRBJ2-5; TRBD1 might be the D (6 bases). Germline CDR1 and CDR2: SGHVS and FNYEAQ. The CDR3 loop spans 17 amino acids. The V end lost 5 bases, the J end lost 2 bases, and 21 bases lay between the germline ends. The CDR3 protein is CASSLLGRQALQETQYF. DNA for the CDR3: TGTGCCAGCAGCCTACTGGGCCGACAGGCCTTACAAGAGACCCAGTACTTC.

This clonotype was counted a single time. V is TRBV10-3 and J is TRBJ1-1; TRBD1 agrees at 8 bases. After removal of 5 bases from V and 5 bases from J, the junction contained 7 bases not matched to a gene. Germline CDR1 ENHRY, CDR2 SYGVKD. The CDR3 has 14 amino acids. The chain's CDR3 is CAISKDREGTEAFF. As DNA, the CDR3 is TGTGCCATCAGTAAGGACAGGGAGGGAACTGAAGCTTTCTTT.

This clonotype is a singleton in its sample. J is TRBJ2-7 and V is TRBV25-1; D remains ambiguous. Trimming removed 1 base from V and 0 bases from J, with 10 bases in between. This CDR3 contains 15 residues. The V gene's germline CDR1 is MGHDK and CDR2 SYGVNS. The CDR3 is CASSESVYPSYEQYF. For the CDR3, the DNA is TGTGCCAGCAGTGAATCGGTCTATCCCTCCTACGAGCAGTACTTC.

CDR3 residues: CASSSPGTGHEKLFF. Written as DNA, the CDR3 is TGTGCCAGCAGTTCACCCGGGACAGGACACGAAAAACTGTTTTTT. This chain joins TRBV28 and TRBJ1-4; 8 nucleotides match TRBD1. CDR1 and CDR2 (germline): MDHEN, SYDVKM. The V segment lost 4 bases and the J segment 8 bases; nucleotides outside the gene matches: 9. This CDR3 spans 15 amino acids.

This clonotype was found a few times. This chain's CDR3 is CASSPRGGDTEAFF. CDR3 nucleotides: TGTGCCAGCAGCCCCAGGGGAGGGGACACTGAAGCTTTCTTT. The V call is TRBV5-4, the J call TRBJ1-1; D may be TRBD1 (6 bases). The germline V gene has CDR1 SGHNT and CDR2 YYREEE (reference sequence). Trimming shortened V by 4 bases and J by 3 bases, and 13 bases separated the two germline ends. The CDR3 is 14 residues long.

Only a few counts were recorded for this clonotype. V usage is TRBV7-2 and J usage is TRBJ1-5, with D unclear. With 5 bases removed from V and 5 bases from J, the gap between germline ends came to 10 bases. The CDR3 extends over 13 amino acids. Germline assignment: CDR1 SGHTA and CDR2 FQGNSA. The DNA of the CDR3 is TGTGCCAGCAGCCATCTGGGAGATCAGCCCCAGCATTTT. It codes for CASSHLGDQPQHF.

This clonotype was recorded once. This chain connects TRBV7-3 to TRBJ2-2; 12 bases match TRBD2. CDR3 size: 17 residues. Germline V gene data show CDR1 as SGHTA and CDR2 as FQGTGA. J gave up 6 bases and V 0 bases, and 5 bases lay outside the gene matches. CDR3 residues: CASSLTASGRAAGELFF. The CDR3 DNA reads TGTGCCAGCAGCTTAACCGCTAGCGGGAGGGCCGCCGGGGAGCTGTTTTTT.

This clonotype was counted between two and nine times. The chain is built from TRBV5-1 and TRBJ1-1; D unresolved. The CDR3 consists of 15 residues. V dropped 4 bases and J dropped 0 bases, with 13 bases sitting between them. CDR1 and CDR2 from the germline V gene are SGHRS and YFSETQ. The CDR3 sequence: CASSPRFGMNTEAFF. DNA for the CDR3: TGCGCCAGCAGCCCCCGGTTCGGCATGAACACTGAAGCTTTCTTT.